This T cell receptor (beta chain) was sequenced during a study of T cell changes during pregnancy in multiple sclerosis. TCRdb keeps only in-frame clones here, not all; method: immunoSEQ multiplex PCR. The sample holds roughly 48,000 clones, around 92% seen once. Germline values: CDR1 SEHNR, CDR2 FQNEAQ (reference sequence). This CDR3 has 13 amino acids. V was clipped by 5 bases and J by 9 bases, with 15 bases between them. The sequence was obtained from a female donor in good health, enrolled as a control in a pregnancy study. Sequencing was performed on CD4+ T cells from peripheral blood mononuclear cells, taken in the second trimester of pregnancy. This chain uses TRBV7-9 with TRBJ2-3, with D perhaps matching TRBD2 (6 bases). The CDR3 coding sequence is TGTGCCAGCAGCCTGAACGCGGGGAAGACGCAGTATTTT. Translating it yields CASSLNAGKTQYF.